This is a list of T cell receptor beta chains from one sample in a study of control samples from healthy donors and cancer patients. The assay was immunoSEQ multiplex PCR, and TCRdb's table has in-frame clones only and misses some. The table has roughly 130,000 clones, less than 95% seen once. Input material: blood. The source of these receptors is a man aged 25 to 45 in good health. The CDR3 runs from the conserved cysteine through the conserved F or W. A D gene is named only where the DNA matches it firmly.

CASSIVRAGNTGELFF	TGTGCCAGTAGTATAGTAAGGGCAGGGAACACCGGGGAGCTGTTTTTT	NA	TRBV19	TRBJ2-2
CASSGAGGSSYNEQFF	TGTGCCAGCAGCGGAGCGGGGGGAAGCTCCTACAATGAGCAGTTCTTC	TRBD2	TRBV7-9	TRBJ2-1
CASSPSPSSPLHF	TGTGCCAGCAGCCCGTCTCCTTCTTCACCCCTCCACTTT	NA	TRBV6-2/TRBV6-3	TRBJ1-6
CASSEWDRRPNTDTQYF	TGTGCCAGCAGTGAATGGGACAGGCGACCCAACACAGATACGCAGTATTTT	TRBD1	TRBV2	TRBJ2-3
CASSPQSGDTEAFF	TGTGCCAGTAGCCCCCAGTCAGGGGACACTGAAGCTTTCTTT	NA	TRBV19	TRBJ1-1
CASSTLAGGTDTQYF	TGTGCCAGTAGTACGTTAGCGGGGGGCACAGATACGCAGTATTTT	TRBD2	TRBV19	TRBJ2-3
CASSLDGTGANYGYTF	TGTGCCAGCAGCTTAGACGGGACAGGGGCTAACTATGGCTACACCTTC	TRBD1	TRBV7-2	TRBJ1-2
CASSLDQGWYGYTF	TGTGCCAGCAGCTTAGACCAGGGCTGGTATGGCTACACCTTC	NA	TRBV13	TRBJ1-2
CASSQGTPGFNQPQHF	TGCGCCAGCAGCCAAGGTACCCCAGGATTCAATCAGCCCCAGCATTTT	NA	TRBV4-1	TRBJ1-5
CASSDYGTANSPLHF	TGTGCCAGCAGTGATTATGGGACAGCCAATTCACCCCTCCACTTT	TRBD1	TRBV6-1	TRBJ1-6